These 19 T cell receptor beta chains were all obtained from the same sample, sequenced in a study of beta chain features in type 1 diabetes. Reverse transcribing all isolated RNA meant expressed TCRB transcripts were sequenced. The method was immunoSEQ multiplex PCR; TCRdb's version includes in-frame clones alone and lacks a portion of them. The profile shows more than 150,000 clones, about an eighth of them singletons. Sample: central memory CD4+ T cells from blood. Receptor source: a woman aged 18 to 35 in good health.

This clone was seen only a few times. CDR3 DNA sequence: TGTGCCAGCAGTTTAAACCAGGGGGCCGGTGGCTACACCTTC. As protein: CASSLNQGAGGYTF. The V and J genes are TRBV28 and TRBJ1-2, with 8 positions matching TRBD1. Trimming removed 2 bases from V and 7 bases from J; junction bases left unmatched: 6. Looked up from germline, CDR1 is MDHEN and CDR2 is SYDVKM. This CDR3 spans 14 amino acids.

This clone was seen more than once but under ten times. The rearrangement links TRBV14 to TRBJ1-2; no definite D call. The CDR3 has 13 amino acids. The germline CDR1 and CDR2 sequences are SGHDN and FVKESK. V lost 1 base and J 8 bases, leaving 11 bases between the germline ends. The CDR3 DNA follows: TGTGCCAGCAGCCAAGTCCGGTCGGGGGGCTACACCTTC. Translated: CASSQVRSGGYTF.

This clone was picked up a small number of times. V and J are TRBV30 and TRBJ2-6; TRBD2 might be the D (6 bases). Germline CDR1 is GTSNPN and CDR2 is SVGIG (reference sequence). Trimming left V 5 bases short and J 4 bases short, with 15 bases between. This CDR3 is 15 amino acids long. The DNA of the CDR3 is TGTGCCTGGGGACGGGGGAGGCAAGGGGCCAACGTCCTGACTTTC. Amino acid sequence: CAWGRGRQGANVLTF.

This clone was picked up a small number of times. This sequence joins TRBV6-5 and TRBJ2-5; no definite D call. The CDR3 spans 9 residues. The germline gives CDR1 MNHEY, CDR2 SVGAGI. Trimming left V 10 bases short and J 5 bases short, with 5 bases between. Written as DNA, the CDR3 is TGTGCCAACTTGGAGACCCAGTACTTC. This translates into CANLETQYF.

Here the CDR3 DNA reads TGCGCCAGCAGGCCGAGAGACTCAGCTAACTATGGCTACACCTTC. Amino acid sequence: CASRPRDSANYGYTF. The chain recombines TRBV5-1 with TRBJ1-2; D ambiguous. The V and J ends lost 5 bases and 0 bases respectively, with 14 bases between them. This CDR3 is 15 amino acids long. Germline CDR1 SGHRS, CDR2 YFSETQ.

V and J are TRBV30 and TRBJ2-2; 9 bases are a match to TRBD2. CDR1 is GTSNPN, CDR2 SVGIG, per germline (reference sequence). Losses at the gene ends were 1 base for V and 5 bases for J; bases not matched to a gene: 8. The length of the CDR3 is 16 residues. CDR3 sequence: CAWSGIAGAGTGELFF. The CDR3 nucleotides are TGTGCCTGGAGTGGAATAGCGGGGGCCGGTACCGGGGAGCTGTTTTTT.

This clone has more than one count but fewer than ten. The sample has other DNA sequences that encode this CDR3 too. This chain connects TRBV7-2 to TRBJ1-1, with D unresolved. V was shortened by 4 bases and J by 0 bases, with 6 bases between the two germline ends. Germline V CDR1 and CDR2: SGHTA, FQGNSA. This CDR3 spans 13 amino acids. CDR3 in amino acids: CASSSGLNTEAFF. The DNA of the CDR3 is TGTGCCAGCAGCTCAGGATTGAACACTGAAGCTTTCTTT. The variable domain in full, with the rest retrieved from reference TRBV7-2 and TRBJ1-1, is GAGVSQSPSNKVTEKGKDVELRCDPISGHTALYWYRQSLGQGLEFLIYFQGNSAPDKSGLPSDRFSAERTGGSVSTLTIQRTQQEDSAVYLCASSSGLNTEAFFGQGTRLTVV.

This clone was counted a few times. The chain employs TRBV28 and TRBJ1-1, with TRBD1 matching 11 bases. The CDR3 sequence is 16 residues long. Losses at the gene ends were 6 bases for V and 4 bases for J; bases not matched to a gene: 10. CDR1 and CDR2 from the germline V gene are MDHEN and SYDVKM. The CDR3 DNA reads as TGTGCCAGCAGGACTCCGGGACAGGGGGAGTCCACTGAAGCTTTCTTT. It is translated as CASRTPGQGESTEAFF.

This clone occurred many times. The chain employs TRBV7-8 and TRBJ2-7; 11 bases are shared with TRBD1. The germline V gene encodes CDR1 SGHVS and CDR2 FQNEAQ. With 5 bases clipped from V and 6 bases from J, the junction kept 9 bases outside the gene matches. This CDR3 has 15 amino acids. CDR3 in amino acids: CASSNSPGQGVEQYF. The DNA for the CDR3 is TGTGCCAGCAGCAACTCACCGGGACAGGGGGTCGAGCAGTACTTC. Looking up the rest from reference TRBV7-8 and TRBJ2-7 gives the full variable domain: GAGVSQSPRYKVAKRGQDVALRCDPISGHVSLFWYQQALGQGPEFLTYFQNEAQLDKSGLPSDRFFAERPEGSVSTLKIQRTQQEDSAVYLCASSNSPGQGVEQYFGPGTRLTVT.

The J gene is TRBJ2-7, the V gene TRBV9; D is perhaps TRBD1 (6 bases). Trimming removed 4 bases at V and 6 bases at J, with 14 bases between. The germline CDR1 and CDR2 sequences are SGDLS and YYNGEE. The CDR3 spans 13 residues. The CDR3, as DNA: TGTGCCAGCAGCTCCTCAGGGGCGAGCGAGCAGTACTTC. This gives the protein CASSSSGASEQYF.

This clone was seen a few times. The chain recombines TRBV30 with TRBJ2-7, with 9 bases matching TRBD1. The germline gives CDR1 GTSNPN, CDR2 SVGIG (reference sequence). The junction had 14 bases not matched to a gene; V was cut back by 2 bases and J by 0 bases. The length of the CDR3 is 18 residues. In DNA, the CDR3 is TGTGCCTGGAGTCTGTCAAGCTGGCCGGGACAGGGCTCCTACGAGCAGTACTTC. As protein: CAWSLSSWPGQGSYEQYF.

A few counts support this clone. The chain combines TRBV5-1 with TRBJ1-4, with TRBD1 matching 10 bases. CDR1 and CDR2 (germline): SGHRS, YFSETQ. V was pared by 2 bases and J by 8 bases, with 6 bases of the junction left unmatched. The CDR3 has 15 residues. This CDR3 reads CASSFGGQGIEKLFF. CDR3 DNA sequence: TGCGCCAGCAGCTTCGGGGGACAGGGGATAGAAAAACTGTTTTTT.

V gene TRBV6-5 combines with J gene TRBJ2-7; tentative D call: TRBD2 (6 bases). Trimming left V 10 bases short and J 6 bases short, with 25 bases between. The CDR3 totals 15 residues. Germline values: CDR1 MNHEY, CDR2 SVGAGI. As DNA, the CDR3 is TGTGCCATCTTACCAGGGACTGGGGCGTCGGGCGAGCAGTACTTC. Protein sequence: CAILPGTGASGEQYF.

This clone was seen a handful of times. The rearrangement links TRBV30 to TRBJ1-3; 9 nucleotides agree with TRBD1. V lost 0 bases and J lost 6; bases outside the gene matches: 6. Germline assignment: CDR1 GTSNPN and CDR2 SVGIG (reference sequence). This CDR3 comprises 15 residues. The CDR3 reads CAWSVGTGKANTIYF. The CDR3 bases are TGTGCCTGGAGTGTCGGGACAGGGAAAGCAAACACCATATATTTT. The complete variable domain, with remaining parts taken from reference TRBV30 and TRBJ1-3, reads SQTIHQWPATLVQPVGSPLSLECTVEGTSNPNLYWYRQAAGRGLQLLFYSVGIGQISSEVPQNLSASRPQDRQFILSSKKLLLSDSGFYLCAWSVGTGKANTIYFGEGSWLTVV.

The rearrangement joins TRBV5-1 to TRBJ1-1; 7 bases are shared with TRBD1. The ends lost 3 bases at V and 0 bases at J; junction bases unmatched: 2. This CDR3 spans 14 amino acids. Germline V CDR1 and CDR2: SGHRS, YFSETQ. DNA for the CDR3: TGCGCCAGCAGCTCGGACAGGTTGAACACTGAAGCTTTCTTT. Its translation: CASSSDRLNTEAFF.

The rearrangement links TRBV20-1 to TRBJ1-2; D is unclear. Germline CDR1 DFQATT, CDR2 SNEGSKA (reference sequence). Trimming took 3 bases from V and 8 from J, leaving 7 bases between them. The length of the CDR3 is 10 residues. CDR3 residues: CSARARGYTF. CDR3 DNA: TGCAGTGCTAGGGCGAGGGGCTACACCTTC.

This clone came up a few times. J is TRBJ1-5 and V is TRBV30; TRBD1 agrees at 12 bases. This CDR3 spans 15 amino acids. From germline, CDR1 is GTSNPN and CDR2 SVGIG (reference sequence). J was trimmed by 9 bases and V by 4 bases; bases with no gene match: 10. The chain's CDR3 is CAWNPGQGASRPQHF. The CDR3 bases are TGTGCCTGGAACCCGGGACAGGGGGCAAGTAGGCCCCAGCATTTT.

The chain combines TRBV9 with TRBJ1-4; no clear D gene. Germline assignment: CDR1 SGDLS and CDR2 YYNGEE. V was shortened by 0 bases and J by 6 bases, with 12 bases between the two germline ends. The CDR3 runs to 15 residues. Written as DNA, the CDR3 is TGTGCCAGCAGCGTAGCGCCGGTCGCGGATGAAAAACTGTTTTTT. It encodes CASSVAPVADEKLFF.

The chain employs TRBV6-5 and TRBJ2-7, with 12 bases matching TRBD1. J gave up 6 bases and V 6 bases, and 6 bases lay outside the gene matches. Germline CDR1 reads MNHEY; CDR2 reads SVGAGI. This CDR3 contains 14 residues. The DNA of the CDR3 is TGTGCCAGCAGGACCGGGACAGGGGGCGGCGAGCAGTACTTC. It yields the protein CASRTGTGGGEQYF.